Each of the 5 T cell receptor beta chains below was sequenced from the same sample in a study of identical twins. Via MiXCR, TCRdb re-called the 5' RACE reads, giving one row per CDR3 protein. The repertoire holds about 810,000 distinct CDR3 sequences, around 12% seen once, with 1.5% to 2% in the top ten. This sample was shared with a second study, whose subject was yellow fever vaccine responses in identical twins.

Specimen: PBMCs. Receptor source: a woman aged 18 to 35 in good health.

DNA of the CDR3: TGTGCCAGCAGTACCTCCCGGGCCATCACAGATACGCAGTATTTT. Protein product: CASSTSRAITDTQYF. The chain is built from TRBV11-2 and TRBJ2-3; no clear D. The germline CDR1 and CDR2 sequences are SGHAT and FQNNGV. V was shortened by 6 bases and J by 2 bases, with 15 bases between the two germline ends. The CDR3 is 15 amino acids. Filled out from reference TRBV11-2 and TRBJ2-3, the complete variable domain reads EAGVAQSPRYKIIEKRQSVAFWCNPISGHATLYWYQQILGQGPKLLIQFQNNGVVDDSQLPKDRFSAERLKGVDSTLKIQPAKLEDSAVYLCASSTSRAITDTQYFGPGTRLTVL.

The chain's CDR3 is CASSLGGQGRLTPYEQYF. The CDR3 region has the DNA TGTGCCAGCAGCCTAGGGGGACAGGGACGTCTAACCCCCTACGAGCAGTACTTC. The V call is TRBV11-1, the J call TRBJ2-7; 9 positions agree with TRBD1. J gave up 2 bases and V 5 bases, and 16 bases lay outside the gene matches. The CDR3 length is 18 residues. Germline V CDR1 and CDR2: SGHAT, FQDESV (reference sequence). Full variable domain (remainder filled in from reference TRBV11-1 and TRBJ2-7): EAEVAQSPRYKITEKSQAVAFWCDPISGHATLYWYRQILGQGPELLVQFQDESVVDDSQLPKDRFSAERLKGVDSTLKIQPAELGDSAMYLCASSLGGQGRLTPYEQYFGPGTRLTVT.

V and J are TRBV6-1 and TRBJ2-1; 13 nucleotides match TRBD2. There are 16 residues in the CDR3. V shed 3 bases, J shed 8 bases, and the junction held 7 bases outside the gene matches. Germline CDR1 reads MNHNS; CDR2 reads SASEGT. CDR3 bases: TGTGCCAGCAGTGATCCCACTAGCGGGAGGGCCGATGAGCAGTTCTTC. This gives the protein CASSDPTSGRADEQFF.

The rearrangement uses TRBV12-3 or TRBV12-4 and TRBJ2-5; the match to TRBD2 covers 9 bases. J lost 1 base, V lost 3 bases, and 6 bases had no gene match. The CDR3 consists of 16 residues. CDR3 loop: CASSLRLAGPQETQYF. The CDR3 nucleotides read TGTGCCAGCAGTTTGAGGCTAGCGGGGCCCCAAGAGACCCAGTACTTC.

This chain uses TRBV7-9 with TRBJ2-7; no clear D. CDR3 length: 13 amino acids. Germline V gene sequence: CDR1 SEHNR, CDR2 FQNEAQ (reference sequence). V was pared by 2 bases and J by 7 bases, with 12 bases between. The CDR3 loop reads CASSLYVGSEQYV. In DNA form, the CDR3 reads TGTGCCAGCAGCTTATACGTGGGGTCGGAGCAGTACGTC.